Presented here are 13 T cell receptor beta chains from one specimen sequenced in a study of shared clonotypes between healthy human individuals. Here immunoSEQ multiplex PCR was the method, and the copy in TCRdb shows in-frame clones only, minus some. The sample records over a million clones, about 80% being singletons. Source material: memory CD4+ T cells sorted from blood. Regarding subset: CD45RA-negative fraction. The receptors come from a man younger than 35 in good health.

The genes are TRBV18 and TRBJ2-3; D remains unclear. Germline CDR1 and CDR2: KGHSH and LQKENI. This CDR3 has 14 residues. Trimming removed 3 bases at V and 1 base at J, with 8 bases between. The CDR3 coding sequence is TGTGCCAGCTCACCCTCTGTTGGCACAGATACGCAGTATTTT. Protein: CASSPSVGTDTQYF.

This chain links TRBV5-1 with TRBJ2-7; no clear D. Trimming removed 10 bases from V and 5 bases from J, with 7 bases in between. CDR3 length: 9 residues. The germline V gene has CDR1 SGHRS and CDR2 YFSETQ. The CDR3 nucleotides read TGCGCCGTCTCGGACGAGCAGTACTTC. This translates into CAVSDEQYF. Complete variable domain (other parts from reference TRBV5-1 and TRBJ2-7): KAGVTQTPRYLIKTRGQQVTLSCSPISGHRSVSWYQQTPGQGLQFLFEYFSETQRNKGNFPGRFSGRQFSNSRSEMNVSTLELGDSALYLCAVSDEQYFGPGTRLTVT.

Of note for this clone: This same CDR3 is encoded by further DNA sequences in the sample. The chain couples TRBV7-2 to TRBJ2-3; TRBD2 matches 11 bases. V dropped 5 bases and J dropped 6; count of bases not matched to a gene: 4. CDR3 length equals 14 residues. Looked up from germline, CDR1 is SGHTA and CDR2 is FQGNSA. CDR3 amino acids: CASSPGTSGDTQYF. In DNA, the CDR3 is TGTGCCAGCAGCCCTGGGACTAGCGGTGATACGCAGTATTTT.

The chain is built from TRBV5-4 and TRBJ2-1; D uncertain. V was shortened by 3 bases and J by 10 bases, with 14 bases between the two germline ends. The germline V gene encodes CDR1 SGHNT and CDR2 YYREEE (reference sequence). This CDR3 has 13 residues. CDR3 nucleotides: TGTGCCAGCAGCTCCTTTGATTTGGGCGAGCAGTTCTTC. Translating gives CASSSFDLGEQFF. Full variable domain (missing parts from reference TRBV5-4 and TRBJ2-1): ETGVTQSPTHLIKTRGQQVTLRCSSQSGHNTVSWYQQALGQGPQFIFQYYREEENGRGNFPPRFSGLQFPNYSSELNVNALELDDSALYLCASSSFDLGEQFFGPGTRLTVL.

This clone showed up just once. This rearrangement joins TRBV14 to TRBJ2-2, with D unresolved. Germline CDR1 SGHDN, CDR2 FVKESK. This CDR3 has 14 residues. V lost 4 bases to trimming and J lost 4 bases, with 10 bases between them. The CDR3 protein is CASSLLGPTGELFF. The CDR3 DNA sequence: TGTGCCAGCAGCCTCCTGGGTCCCACCGGGGAGCTGTTTTTT.

CDR3 sequence (DNA): TGTGCCAGCAGTAGATCCTCGGGACTAGTCACAGATACGCAGTATTTT. Its translation is CASSRSSGLVTDTQYF. The J gene is TRBJ2-3, the V gene TRBV5-4, with 8 bases matching TRBD2. This CDR3 has 16 amino acids. Trimming cost V 5 bases and J 2 bases; bases outside gene matches: 10. Germline V gives CDR1 SGHNT, CDR2 YYREEE (reference sequence).

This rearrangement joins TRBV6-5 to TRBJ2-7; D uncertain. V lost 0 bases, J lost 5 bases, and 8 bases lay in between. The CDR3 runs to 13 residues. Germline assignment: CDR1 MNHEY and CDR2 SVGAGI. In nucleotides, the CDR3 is TGTGCCAGCAGTTACTCGGGGTCCGACGAGCAGTACTTC. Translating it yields CASSYSGSDEQYF.

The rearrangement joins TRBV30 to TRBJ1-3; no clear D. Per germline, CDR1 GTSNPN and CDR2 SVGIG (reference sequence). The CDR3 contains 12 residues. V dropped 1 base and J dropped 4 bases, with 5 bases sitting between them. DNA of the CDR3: TGTGCCTGGAGTGCCCAGGGAAACACCATATATTTT. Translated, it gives CAWSAQGNTIYF.

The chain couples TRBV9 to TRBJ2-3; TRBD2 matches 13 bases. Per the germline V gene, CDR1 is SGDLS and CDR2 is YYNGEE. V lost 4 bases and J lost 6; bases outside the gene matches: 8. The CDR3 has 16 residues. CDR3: CASSPRTSGGLDTQYF. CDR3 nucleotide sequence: TGTGCCAGCAGCCCACGGACTAGCGGGGGTCTGGATACGCAGTATTTT.

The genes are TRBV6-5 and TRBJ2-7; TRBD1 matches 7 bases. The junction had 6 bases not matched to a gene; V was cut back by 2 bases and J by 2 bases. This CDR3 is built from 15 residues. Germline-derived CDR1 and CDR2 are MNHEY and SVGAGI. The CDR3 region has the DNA TGTGCCAGCAGTTACGGATGGCAGGGGGCCTACGAGCAGTACTTC. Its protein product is CASSYGWQGAYEQYF.

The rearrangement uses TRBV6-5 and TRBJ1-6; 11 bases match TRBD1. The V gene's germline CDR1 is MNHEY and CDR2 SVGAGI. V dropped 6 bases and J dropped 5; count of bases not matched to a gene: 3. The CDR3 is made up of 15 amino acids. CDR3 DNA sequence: TGTGCCAGCAGGGGACAGGGGGTCAATAATTCACCCCTCCACTTT. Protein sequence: CASRGQGVNNSPLHF.

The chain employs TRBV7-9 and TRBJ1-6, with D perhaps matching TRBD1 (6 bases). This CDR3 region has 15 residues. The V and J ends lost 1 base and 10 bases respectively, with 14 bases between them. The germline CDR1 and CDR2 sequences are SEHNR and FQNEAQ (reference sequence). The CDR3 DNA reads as TGTGCCAGCAGCTTAGGCGGGGTCGGGGGCTCACCCCTCCACTTT. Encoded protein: CASSLGGVGGSPLHF.

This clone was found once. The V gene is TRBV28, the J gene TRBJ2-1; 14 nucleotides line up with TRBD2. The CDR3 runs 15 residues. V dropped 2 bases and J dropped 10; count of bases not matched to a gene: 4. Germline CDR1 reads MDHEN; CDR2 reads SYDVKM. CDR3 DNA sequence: TGTGCCAGCAGTTTAGGACTAGCGGGGGGAGGCGAGCAGTTCTTC. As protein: CASSLGLAGGGEQFF.